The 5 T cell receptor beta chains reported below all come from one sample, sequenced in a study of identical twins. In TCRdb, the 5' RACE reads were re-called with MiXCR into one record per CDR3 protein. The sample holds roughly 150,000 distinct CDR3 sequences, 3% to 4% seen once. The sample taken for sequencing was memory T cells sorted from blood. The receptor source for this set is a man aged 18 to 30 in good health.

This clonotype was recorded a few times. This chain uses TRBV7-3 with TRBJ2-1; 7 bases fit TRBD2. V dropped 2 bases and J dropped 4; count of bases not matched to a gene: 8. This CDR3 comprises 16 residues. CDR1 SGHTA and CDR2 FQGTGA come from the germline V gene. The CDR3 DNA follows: TGTGCCAGCAGCTTAGAGGGACTAACTTCATACAATGAGCAGTTCTTC. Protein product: CASSLEGLTSYNEQFF.

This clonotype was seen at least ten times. The CDR3 region is CASSQESPSDTQYF. In nucleotides, the CDR3 is TGCGCCAGCAGCCAAGAGTCACCGTCAGATACGCAGTATTTT. The chain is built from TRBV4-1 and TRBJ2-3; D unresolved. V dropped 0 bases and J dropped 4 bases, with 8 bases sitting between them. This CDR3 has 14 residues. The germline V gene has CDR1 MGHRA and CDR2 YSYEKL.

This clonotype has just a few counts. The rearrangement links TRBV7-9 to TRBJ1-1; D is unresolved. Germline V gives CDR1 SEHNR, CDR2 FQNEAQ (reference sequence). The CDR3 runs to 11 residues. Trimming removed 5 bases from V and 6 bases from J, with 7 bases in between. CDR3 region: CASSIQSEAFF. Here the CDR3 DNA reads TGTGCCAGCAGCATACAGTCTGAAGCTTTCTTT.

CDR3 sequence reads: CSARDVTFLDNEQFF. The CDR3 coding sequence is TGCAGTGCTAGAGATGTGACTTTTCTTGACAATGAGCAGTTCTTC. This chain links TRBV20-1 with TRBJ2-1; D uncertain. The CDR3 spans 15 residues. The V gene lost 0 bases and the J gene lost 5 bases, with 14 bases spanning the gap. The germline V gene has CDR1 DFQATT and CDR2 SNEGSKA (reference sequence).

For the CDR3, the DNA is TGCGCCAGCAGCCAAGAACCGGGTACAAACACCGGGGAGCTGTTTTTT. Amino acids: CASSQEPGTNTGELFF. The genes are TRBV4-3 and TRBJ2-2; D is unclear. The CDR3 is 16 residues long. Germline assignment: CDR1 LGHNA and CDR2 YSLEER. Trimming took 0 bases from V and 2 from J, leaving 10 bases between them.